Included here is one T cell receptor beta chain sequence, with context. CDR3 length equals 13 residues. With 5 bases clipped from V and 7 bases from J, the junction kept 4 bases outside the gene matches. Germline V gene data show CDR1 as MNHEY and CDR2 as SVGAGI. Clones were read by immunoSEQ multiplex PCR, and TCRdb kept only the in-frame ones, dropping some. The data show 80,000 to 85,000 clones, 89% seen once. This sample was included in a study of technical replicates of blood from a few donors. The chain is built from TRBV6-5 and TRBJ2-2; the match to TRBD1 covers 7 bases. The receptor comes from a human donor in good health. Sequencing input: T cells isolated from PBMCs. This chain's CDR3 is CASSRTGFGELFF. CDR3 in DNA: TGTGCCAGCAGTAGGACAGGCTTCGGGGAGCTGTTTTTT.